Following are 7 T cell receptor beta chains from one sample sequenced in a study of T cell repertoires in cytomegalovirus infection. The antigens for these receptors are not known. TCRdb analysed the reads with MiXCR anew, one entry per CDR3 protein. Of 450,000 to 650,000 distinct CDR3 sequences listed, almost 40% were seen once; the top ten hold about half. Material: cultured PBMCs, obtained from culture after CMV antigen stimulation. The receptors derive from a human donor in good health (CMV status not recorded). Some clones in this sample may be carry-over from other donors' samples.

This clonotype was seen many times. This rearrangement joins TRBV7-2 to TRBJ2-3; D gene ambiguous. The CDR3 length is 14 residues. From germline, CDR1 is SGHTA and CDR2 FQGNSA. V lost 5 bases and J 0 bases, leaving 9 bases between the germline ends. DNA for the CDR3: TGTGCCAGCAGCCGCCTTTCCAGCACAGATACGCAGTATTTT. As protein: CASSRLSSTDTQYF.

The table lists this clonotype with a few counts. The chain has TRBV15 and TRBJ2-7, with a tentative D call TRBD2 (6 bases). The germline V gene has CDR1 LNHNV and CDR2 YYDKDF (reference sequence). The CDR3 contains 15 residues. Deletions cut 0 bases from V and 1 base from J, with 10 bases between. CDR3 sequence reads: CATSREAGNSYEQYF. The CDR3 DNA is TGTGCCACCAGCAGAGAGGCGGGAAATTCCTACGAGCAGTACTTC.

In this sample, this clonotype turned up a few times. The genes are TRBV7-4 and TRBJ2-3, with TRBD2 matching 14 bases. The ends lost 4 bases at V and 5 bases at J; junction bases unmatched: 5. The CDR3 runs to 16 residues. Germline values: CDR1 SGHVT, CDR2 SQSDAQ. CDR3 in amino acids: CASSSSGLAGVDTQYF. The CDR3 DNA reads TGTGCCAGCAGCTCGTCGGGACTAGCGGGAGTAGATACGCAGTATTTT.

This chain links TRBV7-2 with TRBJ2-5; no definite D call. CDR3 length equals 14 residues. CDR1 is SGHTA and CDR2 is FQGNSA in the germline V gene. V dropped 4 bases and J dropped 5 bases, with 14 bases sitting between them. The CDR3 region is CASSYPPFRETQYF. In DNA form, the CDR3 reads TGTGCCAGCAGCTACCCCCCGTTTCGCGAGACCCAGTACTTC.

The J gene is TRBJ2-7, the V gene TRBV19, with a tentative D call TRBD1 (6 bases). Trimming took off 4 bases at V and 1 base at J, with 14 bases between the two ends. The CDR3 is 15 residues long. From germline, CDR1 is LNHDA and CDR2 SQIVND (reference sequence). CDR3 region: CASSTLRGGSYEQYF. The DNA of the CDR3 is TGTGCCAGTAGTACCCTTCGAGGGGGATCCTACGAGCAGTACTTC.

The rearrangement joins TRBV2 to TRBJ1-1, with 7 bases identical to TRBD1. Germline assignment: CDR1 SNHLY and CDR2 FYNNEI. This CDR3 has 13 amino acids. The V segment lost 6 bases and the J segment 8 bases; nucleotides outside the gene matches: 9. CDR3 bases: TGTGCCAGCAGCGAAAGGGGGCAGAGAGAAGCTTTCTTT. This gives the protein CASSERGQREAFF.

This sequence joins TRBV7-2 and TRBJ2-5; 12 bases fit TRBD2. CDR3 length: 15 residues. CDR1 and CDR2 (germline): SGHTA, FQGNSA. The V segment lost 4 bases and the J segment 3 bases; nucleotides outside the gene matches: 3. The CDR3 region is CASSSGLAGKETQYF. CDR3 in DNA: TGTGCCAGCAGCTCTGGACTAGCGGGGAAAGAGACCCAGTACTTC.